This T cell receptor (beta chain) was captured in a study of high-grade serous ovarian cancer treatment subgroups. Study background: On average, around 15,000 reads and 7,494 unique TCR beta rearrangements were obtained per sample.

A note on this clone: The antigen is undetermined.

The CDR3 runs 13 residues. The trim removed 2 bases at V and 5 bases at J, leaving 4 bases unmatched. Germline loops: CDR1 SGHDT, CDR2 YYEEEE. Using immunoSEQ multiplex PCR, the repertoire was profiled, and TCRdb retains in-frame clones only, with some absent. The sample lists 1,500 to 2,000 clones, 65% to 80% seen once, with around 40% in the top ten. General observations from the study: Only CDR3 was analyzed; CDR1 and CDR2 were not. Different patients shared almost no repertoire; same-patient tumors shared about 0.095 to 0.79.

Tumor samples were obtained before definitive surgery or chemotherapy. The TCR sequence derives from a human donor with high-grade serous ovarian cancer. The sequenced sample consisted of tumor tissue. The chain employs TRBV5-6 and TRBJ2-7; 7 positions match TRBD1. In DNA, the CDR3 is TGTGCCAGCAGCTTCGGACAGGTCAACGAGCAGTACTTC. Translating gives CASSFGQVNEQYF. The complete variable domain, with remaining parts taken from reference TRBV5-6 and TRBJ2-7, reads DAGVTQSPTHLIKTRGQQVTLRCSPKSGHDTVSWYQQALGQGPQFIFQYYEEEERQRGNFPDRFSGHQFPNYSSELNVNALLLGDSALYLCASSFGQVNEQYFGPGTRLTVT.